The sequence of this T cell receptor beta chain was determined in a study of CD8+ T cells in alopecia areata. Across the whole study: Treated patients were given oral tofacitinib, which was dosed at 5 to 10 mg twice daily.

Study-level results: Scalp clonality and expanded CD8+ clones among the top 100 showed significant decreases with tofacitinib.

Germline V gives CDR1 MNHEY, CDR2 SMNVEV (reference sequence). The CDR3 extends over 13 amino acids. Trimming took off 0 bases at V and 0 bases at J, with 0 bases between the two ends. Comment on this clone: Its antigen is as yet unknown.

Treatment reported: oral pan-JAK inhibitor, 5-10 mg twice daily. Peripheral blood and lesional scalp punch biopsies were taken from alopecia areata patients. The authors sorted CD4+ and CD8+ T cells from PBMCs. Following RNA extraction, reverse transcription yielded cDNA that acted as the sequencing template. Libraries were prepared by immunoSEQ multiplex PCR; TCRdb keeps only in-frame clonotypes and omits some of them. Of 87,000 or so clones in the sample, about 71% were seen once. The chain recombines TRBV27 with TRBJ2-1; D unresolved. The sequence derives from a human donor with alopecia areata. The sequencing here drew on CD8+ T cells sorted from blood, taken at approximately week 44, from a patient treated with tofacitinib. The CDR3 protein is CASSLSSYNEQFF. In nucleotides, the CDR3 is TGTGCCAGCAGTTTATCCTCCTACAATGAGCAGTTCTTC.